This T cell receptor beta chain is from a study of naive and memory T cell subsets (dated by TCRdb to about 2017). About the study as a whole: According to the figure summarizing the samples, there were around ten blood donors, 7 tuberculin skin test biopsies and 3 saline control biopsies. Skin biopsies were taken from tuberculin skin test sites or from saline-injected control sites and were processed for RNA extraction as described before. PCR2 was typically performed as a SYBR Green qPCR that was stopped at a set threshold, although end-point PCR (approximately 6 cycles) could be used instead for low-input samples.

What the research found in general, with its limitations: TCR sequences were reportedly obtained from both types of skin biopsy, with many more TCRs found at tuberculin skin test sites. The paper did not give details on skin biopsy collection and RNA processing but referred to earlier studies for those details. The RNA-based method was acknowledged as potentially sensitive to TCR transcript changes with T cell activation and differentiation. Higher TCR numbers at tuberculin skin test sites were interpreted as T cell infiltration of a delayed type IV hypersensitivity reaction.

The treatment or condition label, as the study defines it: skin biopsy from PPD injection site in Mantoux-positive individual. The study reported a robust and sensitive protocol to amplify, sequence and analyze TCRs, based on 3' ligation of a UMI-containing oligonucleotide to TCR cDNA. Tuberculin skin test biopsies were obtained from sites injected with PPD in individuals who had a positive Mantoux test. Total RNA, without cell sorting, was DNase treated with RQ1 DNase before reverse transcription, targeting about 1 to 1000 ng input. To check how robust the pipeline was in samples where T cells make up a minority population, libraries were built from skin biopsies and whole blood. Receptor amplification or capture employed UMI-ligation and nested PCR. The ligated cDNA was amplified by four rounds of PCR, in which nested alpha and beta constant region primers were used together with the SP2 primer. For the blood and skin samples, TCR RNA was reverse transcribed with SuperScript IV using primers for the alpha and beta constant regions. An oligonucleotide carrying the Illumina SP2 primer and a UMI was ligated to the 3' end of the cDNA by means of T4 RNA ligase 1. The 12-nucleotide UMI was composed of two random hexamers separated by an eight-base spacer, which was included to prevent hairpin formation. From the second PCR onward, TCR alpha and beta chain libraries were processed separately, and dual indexing was applied for multiplexing. After pooling, the indexed libraries were analyzed by capillary electrophoresis and sequenced on either an Illumina MiSeq or NextSeq. PhiX DNA at about 5-7.5% was added to the libraries to raise base diversity and improve cluster recognition. The source study handled its data this way. Demultiplexor pulled UMIs out of read 2, joined the UMIs with the TCR sequence from read 1, and separated reads according to sample indices. Decombinator identified V and J genes and V-J junctions, assigning each TCR a five-part identifier including V and J deletions. Collapsinator used UMIs to correct sequencing errors and PCR amplification heterogeneity, producing a UMI-based abundance for each TCR. CDR3Translator turned identifiers into nucleotide sequence, translated that sequence into amino acids, and pulled out CDR3 regions based on terminal motifs. Error-corrected counts of alpha and beta TCRs from blood and skin were compared after being normalized to the amount of input RNA. TCRdb reanalyzed the raw reads on its own, using fastp at Q25 for trimming and MiXCR for clone calling, and kept in-frame beta chains. Under each unique CDR3 protein, matching rows form one entry showing the most common genes and DNA. The V and J calls come from TCRdb's annotation, not from the publication. This sample comprises tens of thousands of distinct CDR3 sequences, approximately 6.5% of them detected only once. The ten largest clones take up around 6.5% of the sample.

The CDR3 numbers 19 residues from cysteine through phenylalanine. The retained sequence is limited to the CDR3, 57 bases, with the frame set at the first base. This clonotype was observed at least ten times. The clone's antigen remains unknown. Nothing much larger sits one base from this clone, and base qualities are not available. The receptor comes from an adult in good health. The sequenced sample was skin, obtained from a tuberculin skin test site. The sequence is built from TRBV21-1 and TRBJ2-3; the DNA was not used to check the table's D call, TRBD2. TRBV21-1 is a pseudogene. Here the CDR3 is given as CASSKYGFSPLLFTDTQYF. The DNA is as follows: TGTGCCAGCAGCAAATACGGGTTTTCGCCGCTACTTTTCACAGATACGCAGTATTTT.